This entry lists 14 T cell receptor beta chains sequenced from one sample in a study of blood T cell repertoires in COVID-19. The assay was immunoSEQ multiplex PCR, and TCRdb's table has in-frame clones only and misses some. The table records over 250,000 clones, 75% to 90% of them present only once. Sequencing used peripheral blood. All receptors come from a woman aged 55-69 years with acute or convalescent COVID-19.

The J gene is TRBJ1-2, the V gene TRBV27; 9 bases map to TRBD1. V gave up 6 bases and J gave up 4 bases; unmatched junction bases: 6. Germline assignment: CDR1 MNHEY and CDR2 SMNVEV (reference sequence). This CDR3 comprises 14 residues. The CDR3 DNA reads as TGTGCCAGCAGGCCCCCGGACAGGGGCTATGGCTACACCTTC. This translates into CASRPPDRGYGYTF.

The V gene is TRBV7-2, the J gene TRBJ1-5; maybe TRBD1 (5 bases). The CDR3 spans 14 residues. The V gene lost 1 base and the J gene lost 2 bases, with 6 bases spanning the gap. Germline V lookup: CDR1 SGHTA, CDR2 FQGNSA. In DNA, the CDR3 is TGTGCCAGCAGCTTAGGGGGGGGCAATCAGCCCCAGCATTTT. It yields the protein CASSLGGGNQPQHF.

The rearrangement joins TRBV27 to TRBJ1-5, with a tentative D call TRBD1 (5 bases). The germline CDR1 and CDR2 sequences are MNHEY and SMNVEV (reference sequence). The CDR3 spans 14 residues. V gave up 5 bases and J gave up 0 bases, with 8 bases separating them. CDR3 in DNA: TGTGCCAGCAGTCTGGACAATAGCAATCAGCCCCAGCATTTT. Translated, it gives CASSLDNSNQPQHF.

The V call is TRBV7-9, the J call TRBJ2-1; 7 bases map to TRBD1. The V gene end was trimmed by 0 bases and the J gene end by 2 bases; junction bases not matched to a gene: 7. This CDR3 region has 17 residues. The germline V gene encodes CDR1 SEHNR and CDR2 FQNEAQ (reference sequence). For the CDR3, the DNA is TGTGCCAGCAGCTTAGCGACGCGCGGACAGGCCTACAATGAGCAGTTCTTC. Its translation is CASSLATRGQAYNEQFF.

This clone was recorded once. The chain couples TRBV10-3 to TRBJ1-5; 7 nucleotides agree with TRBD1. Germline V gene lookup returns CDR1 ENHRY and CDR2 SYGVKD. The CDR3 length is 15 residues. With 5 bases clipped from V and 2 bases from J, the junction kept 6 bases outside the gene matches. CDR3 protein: CAISPAGTGNQPQHF. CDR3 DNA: TGTGCCATCAGTCCGGCCGGGACAGGCAATCAGCCCCAGCATTTT.

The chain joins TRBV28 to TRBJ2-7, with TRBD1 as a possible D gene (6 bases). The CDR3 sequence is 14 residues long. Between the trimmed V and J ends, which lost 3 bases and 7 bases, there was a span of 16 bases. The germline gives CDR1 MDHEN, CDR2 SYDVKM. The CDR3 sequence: CASSLWTAASEQYF. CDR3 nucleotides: TGTGCCAGCAGTTTGTGGACAGCCGCCAGTGAGCAGTACTTC.

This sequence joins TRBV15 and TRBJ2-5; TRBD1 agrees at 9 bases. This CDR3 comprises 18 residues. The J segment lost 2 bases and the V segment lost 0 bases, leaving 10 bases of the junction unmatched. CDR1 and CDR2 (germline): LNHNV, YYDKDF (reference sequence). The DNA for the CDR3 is TGTGCCACCAGCAGAGATAGGGACCGGGACAGGGAACAAGAGACCCAGTACTTC. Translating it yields CATSRDRDRDREQETQYF. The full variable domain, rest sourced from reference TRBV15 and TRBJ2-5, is DAMVIQNPRYQVTQFGKPVTLSCSQTLNHNVMYWYQQKSSQAPKLLFHYYDKDFNNEADTPDNFQSRRPNTSFCFLDIRSPGLGDTAMYLCATSRDRDRDREQETQYFGPGTRLLVL.

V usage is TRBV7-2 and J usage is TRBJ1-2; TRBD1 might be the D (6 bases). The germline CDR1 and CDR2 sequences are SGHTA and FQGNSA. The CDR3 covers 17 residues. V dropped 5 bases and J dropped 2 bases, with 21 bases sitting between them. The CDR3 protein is CASSNSPQGLQNYGYTF. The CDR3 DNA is TGTGCCAGCAGCAACTCCCCTCAGGGGCTCCAAAACTATGGCTACACCTTC.

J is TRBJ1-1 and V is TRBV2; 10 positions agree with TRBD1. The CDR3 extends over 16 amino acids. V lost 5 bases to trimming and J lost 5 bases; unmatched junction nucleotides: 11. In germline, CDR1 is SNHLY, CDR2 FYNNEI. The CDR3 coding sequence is TGTGCCAGCAGTTTCGACAGGGGGCGTGTTGGTACTGAAGCTTTCTTT. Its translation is CASSFDRGRVGTEAFF.

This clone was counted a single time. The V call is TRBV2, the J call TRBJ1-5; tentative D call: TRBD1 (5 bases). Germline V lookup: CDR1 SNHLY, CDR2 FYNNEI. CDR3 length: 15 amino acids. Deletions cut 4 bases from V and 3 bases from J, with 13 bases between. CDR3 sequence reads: CASSGPQGFNQPQHF. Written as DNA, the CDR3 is TGTGCCAGCAGTGGTCCCCAGGGATTCAATCAGCCCCAGCATTTT.

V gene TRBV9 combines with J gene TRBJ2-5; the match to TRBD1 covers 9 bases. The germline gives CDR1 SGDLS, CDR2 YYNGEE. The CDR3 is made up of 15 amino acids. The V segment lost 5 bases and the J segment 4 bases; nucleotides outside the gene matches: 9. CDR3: CASRKSGQGSETQYF. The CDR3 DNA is TGTGCCAGCAGAAAATCGGGACAGGGTTCAGAGACCCAGTACTTC.

The CDR3 here is CASSQWDRYQPQHF. CDR3 in DNA: TGTGCCAGCAGCCAATGGGACAGATATCAGCCCCAGCATTTT. This rearrangement joins TRBV9 to TRBJ1-5; 7 bases line up with TRBD1. The germline V gene has CDR1 SGDLS and CDR2 YYNGEE. The V gene end was trimmed by 4 bases and the J gene end by 5 bases; junction bases not matched to a gene: 6. CDR3 size: 14 residues.

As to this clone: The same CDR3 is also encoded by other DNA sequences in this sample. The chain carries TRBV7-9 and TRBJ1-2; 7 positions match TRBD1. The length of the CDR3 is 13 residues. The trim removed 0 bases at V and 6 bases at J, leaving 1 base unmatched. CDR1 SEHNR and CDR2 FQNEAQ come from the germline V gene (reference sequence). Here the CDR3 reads CASSLAQGDGYTF. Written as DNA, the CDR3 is TGTGCCAGCAGCTTAGCCCAGGGGGATGGCTACACCTTC.

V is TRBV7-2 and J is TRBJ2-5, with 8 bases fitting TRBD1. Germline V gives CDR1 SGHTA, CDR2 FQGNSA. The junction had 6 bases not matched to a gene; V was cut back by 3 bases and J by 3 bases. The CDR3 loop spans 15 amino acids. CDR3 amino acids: CASSLQWGQEETQYF. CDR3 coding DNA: TGTGCCAGCAGCTTGCAGTGGGGACAGGAAGAGACCCAGTACTTC.